These 31 T cell receptor beta chains were sequenced from one sample in a study of blood T cells in healthy people across ages. Alongside a J-beta primer mix, a sample-barcoded 5' primer served in a second PCR lasting about 7 to 12 cycles. TCRdb independently ran MiXCR on the 5' RACE reads; one entry per CDR3 protein. The sample records about 690,000 distinct CDR3 sequences, 40% to 45% being singletons. The sample consisted of blood. These receptors all stem from a man older than 75 in good health.

This clonotype appeared once. This chain connects TRBV14 to TRBJ2-1; TRBD2 is a possible D gene (6 bases). The CDR3 contains 17 residues. V gave up 0 bases and J gave up 7 bases, with 19 bases separating them. In germline, CDR1 is SGHDN, CDR2 FVKESK. CDR3 protein: CASSQDWESAGINEQFF. The CDR3 nucleotides read TGTGCCAGCAGCCAAGATTGGGAGTCCGCGGGGATAAATGAGCAGTTCTTC.

This clonotype was counted at least ten times. The chain joins TRBV29-1 to TRBJ2-3; 9 bases line up with TRBD1. The germline V gene encodes CDR1 SQVTM and CDR2 ANQGSEA. Trimming took 6 bases from V and 1 from J; bases not matched to a gene: 2. The CDR3 length is 13 residues. CDR3 DNA sequence: TGCAGCGTCTGGACAGGGGGCACAGATACGCAGTATTTT. Its protein is CSVWTGGTDTQYF.

This chain uses TRBV21-1 with TRBJ2-7; the table's TRBD1 call for D was not verified on the DNA. TRBV21-1 has pseudogene status. CDR3 size: 15 residues. The CDR3 loop reads CASSKEGATSYEQYF. In DNA, the CDR3 is TGTGCCAGCAGCAAGGAGGGGGCAACCTCCTACGAGCAGTACTTC.

The J gene is TRBJ2-7, the V gene TRBV4-3; D gene ambiguous. Germline V CDR1 and CDR2: LGHNA, YSLEER. The CDR3 loop spans 15 amino acids. The V end lost 0 bases, the J end lost 0 bases, and 9 bases lay between the germline ends. CDR3 amino acids: CASSQERIDSYEQYF. CDR3 coding DNA: TGCGCCAGCAGCCAAGAGAGAATCGACTCCTACGAGCAGTACTTC.

This clonotype was seen only a few times. The V call is TRBV11-2, the J call TRBJ2-3, with 11 positions matching TRBD2. The trim removed 1 base at V and 1 base at J, leaving 4 bases unmatched. The CDR3 has 17 residues. Germline loops: CDR1 SGHAT, CDR2 FQNNGV. This chain's CDR3 is CASSLGRLAGRTDTQYF. The DNA of the CDR3 is TGTGCCAGCAGCTTAGGCCGACTAGCGGGACGCACAGATACGCAGTATTTT.

The rearrangement joins TRBV11-2 to TRBJ2-3; a possible D gene is TRBD1 (6 bases). The germline CDR1 and CDR2 sequences are SGHAT and FQNNGV. This CDR3 has 15 residues. The V end lost 0 bases, the J end lost 6 bases, and 13 bases lay between the germline ends. CDR3: CASSLDRTATDTQYF. The CDR3 DNA follows: TGTGCCAGCAGCTTAGACCGGACAGCCACGGATACGCAGTATTTT.

This clonotype was picked up a small number of times. The J gene is TRBJ2-1, the V gene TRBV20-1, with 9 bases fitting TRBD2. The germline CDR1 and CDR2 sequences are DFQATT and SNEGSKA (reference sequence). V trimming: 6 bases; J trimming: 9 bases; junction bases outside the gene matches: 12. The CDR3 covers 14 residues. The CDR3, as DNA: TGCAGTGCCTCCATTCTAGCGGGACCCGGTGAGCAGTTCTTC. Translating gives CSASILAGPGEQFF.

The V call is TRBV6-1, the J call TRBJ2-7, with TRBD1 identical over 11 bases. This CDR3 region has 16 residues. V gave up 1 base and J gave up 3 bases; unmatched junction bases: 5. The germline V gene encodes CDR1 MNHNS and CDR2 SASEGT. The CDR3 coding sequence is TGTGCCAGCAGTGAAGGGACAGGGGGCTCCCTCTACGAGCAGTACTTC. It is translated as CASSEGTGGSLYEQYF.

The chain couples TRBV12-5 to TRBJ2-7; D assignment may be TRBD1 or TRBD2 (7 bases each). V lost 1 base and J lost 0, with 22 bases in between. Germline V CDR1 and CDR2: LGHNT, FRNRAP. This CDR3 is 19 amino acids long. The CDR3: CASGLGQGTRSGTSYEQYF. CDR3 sequence (DNA): TGTGCTAGTGGTTTGGGACAGGGAACGAGAAGCGGGACCTCCTACGAGCAGTACTTC.

This clonotype came up a few times. This chain links TRBV6-2 or TRBV6-3 with TRBJ2-1; the match to TRBD2 covers 7 bases. The CDR3 has 15 amino acids. In germline, CDR1 is MNHEY, CDR2 SVGEGT. After removal of 3 bases from V and 4 bases from J, the junction contained 6 bases not matched to a gene. The CDR3 here is CASSYMRGRYNEQFF. CDR3 DNA sequence: TGTGCCAGCAGTTATATGCGGGGGAGATACAATGAGCAGTTCTTC.

This clonotype was found a few times. The chain uses TRBV7-9 and TRBJ1-2, with TRBD1 matching over 7 bases. Germline V gene sequence: CDR1 SEHNR, CDR2 FQNEAQ (reference sequence). The ends lost 2 bases at V and 1 base at J; junction bases unmatched: 7. The CDR3 contains 16 residues. The CDR3 spells CASSLPTGAFNYGYTF. For the CDR3, the DNA is TGTGCCAGCAGCTTACCAACAGGGGCTTTTAACTATGGCTACACCTTC.

Here the CDR3 DNA reads TGCAGTGCTAGAGATAGGCCAGGGGGGTTTGTTACGCAGTATTTT. This codes for CSARDRPGGFVTQYF. The chain carries TRBV20-1 and TRBJ2-3; D might be TRBD1 (7 bases). This CDR3 is built from 15 residues. The V end lost 0 bases, the J end lost 8 bases, and 18 bases lay between the germline ends. Germline V gives CDR1 DFQATT, CDR2 SNEGSKA (reference sequence).

The V call is TRBV4-3, the J call TRBJ2-3; 9 nucleotides align to TRBD1. The germline V gene has CDR1 LGHNA and CDR2 YSLEER. V shed 4 bases, J shed 5 bases, and the junction held 13 bases outside the gene matches. The CDR3 contains 17 residues. CDR3 loop: CASSRGGWTGARDTQYF. DNA for the CDR3: TGCGCCAGCAGCCGGGGGGGATGGACAGGGGCAAGAGATACGCAGTATTTT.

The rearrangement links TRBV6-2 or TRBV6-3 to TRBJ2-1; 8 bases map to TRBD2. V lost 9 bases to trimming and J lost 3 bases; unmatched junction nucleotides: 19. Looked up from germline, CDR1 is MNHEY and CDR2 is SVGEGT. This CDR3 is built from 18 residues. The CDR3 loop is CASETRIPSRGDYNEQFF. CDR3 nucleotide sequence: TGTGCCAGTGAGACCAGGATTCCCTCGCGGGGGGACTACAATGAGCAGTTCTTC.

This chain joins TRBV7-2 and TRBJ2-7; D uncertain. The CDR3 totals 12 residues. V lost 2 bases and J lost 7, with 9 bases in between. CDR1 is SGHTA and CDR2 is FQGNSA in the germline V gene. Written as DNA, the CDR3 is TGTGCCAGCAGCTTACGTACTGCGGAGCAGTACTTC. Translating it yields CASSLRTAEQYF. Variable domain in full (rest from reference TRBV7-2 and TRBJ2-7): GAGVSQSPSNKVTEKGKDVELRCDPISGHTALYWYRQSLGQGLEFLIYFQGNSAPDKSGLPSDRFSAERTGGSVSTLTIQRTQQEDSAVYLCASSLRTAEQYFGPGTRLTVT.

CDR3 sequence: CASSLGWAGDTQYF. CDR3 nucleotide sequence: TGTGCCAGCAGTTTAGGCTGGGCTGGAGATACGCAGTATTTT. This chain links TRBV27 with TRBJ2-3; D not resolved. The CDR3 is 14 amino acids. Per the germline V gene, CDR1 is MNHEY and CDR2 is SMNVEV (reference sequence). The V end was cut by 2 bases, the J end by 5 bases, with 11 bases between.

This clonotype turned up a few times. The rearrangement links TRBV12-3 or TRBV12-4 to TRBJ1-2, with a tentative D call TRBD1 (6 bases). V lost 5 bases to trimming and J lost 0 bases, with 10 bases between them. The CDR3 extends over 14 amino acids. The CDR3 reads CASSGQLANYGYTF. In DNA form, the CDR3 reads TGTGCCAGCAGTGGACAGTTAGCTAACTATGGCTACACCTTC.

There are a few counts of this clonotype. Here the CDR3 DNA reads TGCGCCAGCAGCCAGGGGGACTTGCGGGGCTTACAAGAGACCCAGTACTTC. Protein sequence: CASSQGDLRGLQETQYF. The chain carries TRBV4-1 and TRBJ2-5; D perhaps matches TRBD2 (6 bases). Germline lookup yields CDR1 MGHRA and CDR2 YSYEKL. The CDR3 covers 17 residues. The ends were cut back, 3 bases at V and 2 bases at J, with 19 bases in the middle.

This clonotype has ten or more counts. The rearrangement uses TRBV5-1 and TRBJ2-3; D gene uncertain. The V and J ends lost 4 bases and 1 base respectively, with 10 bases between them. The CDR3 spans 14 residues. The germline CDR1 and CDR2 sequences are SGHRS and YFSETQ. The CDR3 coding sequence is TGCGCCAGCAGCCAATACCCCGGCACAGATACGCAGTATTTT. Its protein is CASSQYPGTDTQYF.

This chain's CDR3 is CASSVQQGLGEQFF. CDR3 sequence (DNA): TGTGCCAGCAGCGTTCAACAGGGGCTAGGGGAGCAGTTCTTC. V gene TRBV7-2 combines with J gene TRBJ2-1; 7 bases match TRBD1. The trim removed 5 bases at V and 10 bases at J, leaving 11 bases unmatched. This CDR3 is 14 amino acids long. Germline loops: CDR1 SGHTA, CDR2 FQGNSA.

J is TRBJ1-1 and V is TRBV10-3; the D is unclear. The V end lost 3 bases, the J end lost 1 base, and 6 bases lay between the germline ends. The CDR3 sequence is 13 residues long. The germline V gene encodes CDR1 ENHRY and CDR2 SYGVKD. DNA for the CDR3: TGTGCCATCAGTGACCGGCAGAACACTGAAGCTTTCTTT. Amino acid sequence: CAISDRQNTEAFF.

Only a few counts were recorded for this clonotype. The chain uses TRBV7-9 and TRBJ2-7; TRBD1 might be the D (6 bases). CDR1 and CDR2 from the germline V gene are SEHNR and FQNEAQ (reference sequence). Trimming stripped 1 base from V and 5 bases from J, with 12 bases between. There are 14 residues in the CDR3. CDR3 residues: CASSLGGGKDEQYF. The CDR3 nucleotides are TGTGCCAGCAGCTTAGGAGGGGGAAAGGACGAGCAGTACTTC.

The chain is built from TRBV6-2 or TRBV6-3 and TRBJ2-7; the match to TRBD1 covers 11 bases. Germline V gives CDR1 MNHEY, CDR2 SVGEGT. The CDR3 totals 12 residues. The CDR3 sequence: CAIGDRGYEQYF. CDR3 DNA: TGTGCTATCGGGGACAGGGGGTACGAGCAGTACTTC.

This rearrangement joins TRBV13 to TRBJ2-5, with TRBD2 matching over 8 bases. Losses at the gene ends were 3 bases for V and 5 bases for J; bases not matched to a gene: 11. The CDR3 covers 16 residues. Germline assignment: CDR1 PRHDT and CDR2 FYEKMQ (reference sequence). The CDR3, as DNA: TGTGCCAGCAGCTTGTGGTTTAGCGGGGTAGTCGAGACCCAGTACTTC. Translating it yields CASSLWFSGVVETQYF.

This clonotype was detected only a few times. The chain is built from TRBV12-3 or TRBV12-4 and TRBJ2-5; no firm D call. This CDR3 is 15 amino acids long. The ends were cut back, 5 bases at V and 5 bases at J, with 18 bases in the middle. The CDR3 reads CASSPPTRLGETQYF. CDR3 nucleotides: TGTGCCAGCAGTCCCCCAACCCGTTTGGGGGAGACCCAGTACTTC.

This sequence joins TRBV20-1 and TRBJ2-5; 15 bases match TRBD2. Germline trimming cut 6 bases from V and 5 bases from J; bases unmatched to any gene: 7. The CDR3 is 15 amino acids. CDR1 and CDR2 from the germline V gene are DFQATT and SNEGSKA (reference sequence). DNA of the CDR3: TGCAGTGCCGAAGGACTAGCGGGGGGGGTGGAGACCCAGTACTTC. Its protein is CSAEGLAGGVETQYF.

This clonotype was picked up a small number of times. This chain links TRBV12-5 with TRBJ2-5; 7 positions agree with TRBD2. V shed 0 bases, J shed 1 base, and the junction held 8 bases outside the gene matches. Germline values: CDR1 LGHNT, CDR2 FRNRAP. The length of the CDR3 is 17 residues. CDR3 sequence: CASGLVLLTGGQETQYF. CDR3 nucleotide sequence: TGTGCTAGTGGTTTGGTACTGTTAACGGGGGGCCAAGAGACCCAGTACTTC.

This rearrangement joins TRBV6-5 to TRBJ1-1; D unresolved. This CDR3 contains 13 residues. Germline-derived CDR1 and CDR2 are MNHEY and SVGAGI. Trimming pared 0 bases from V and 11 bases from J, leaving 13 bases between. Here the CDR3 reads CASSYSWGGEAFF. For the CDR3, the DNA is TGTGCCAGCAGTTACTCGTGGGGTGGAGAGGCTTTCTTT.

This clonotype came up a few times. The V and J genes are TRBV20-1 and TRBJ2-7; 7 positions match TRBD2. Germline values: CDR1 DFQATT, CDR2 SNEGSKA (reference sequence). The V gene end was trimmed by 3 bases and the J gene end by 3 bases; junction bases not matched to a gene: 5. The CDR3 loop spans 13 amino acids. The CDR3 protein is CSARGRGGYEQYF. The CDR3 coding sequence is TGCAGTGCTAGGGGGAGGGGAGGCTACGAGCAGTACTTC.

The chain links TRBV25-1 to TRBJ2-1, with TRBD1 matching over 7 bases. Per the germline V gene, CDR1 is MGHDK and CDR2 is SYGVNS. After removal of 3 bases from V and 4 bases from J, the junction contained 3 bases not matched to a gene. CDR3 length: 14 residues. CDR3 DNA: TGTGCCAGCAGTGATAGACAGGGTTACAATGAGCAGTTCTTC. Residues: CASSDRQGYNEQFF.

Remarks on this clonotype: Just one base apart from a much larger clone, this may be a read error. The genes are TRBV20-1 and TRBJ2-5; the D gene is possibly TRBD1 (6 bases). The closer fit of TRBJ2-4 to the DNA end suggests the J call may be wrong. CDR3 length equals 14 residues. CDR1 and CDR2 from the germline V gene are DFQATT and SNEGSKA (reference sequence). The chain's CDR3 is CSASETGSGNIQYF. Here the CDR3 DNA reads TGCAGTGCTAGTGAAACAGGGTCCGGAAACATTCAGTACTTC.